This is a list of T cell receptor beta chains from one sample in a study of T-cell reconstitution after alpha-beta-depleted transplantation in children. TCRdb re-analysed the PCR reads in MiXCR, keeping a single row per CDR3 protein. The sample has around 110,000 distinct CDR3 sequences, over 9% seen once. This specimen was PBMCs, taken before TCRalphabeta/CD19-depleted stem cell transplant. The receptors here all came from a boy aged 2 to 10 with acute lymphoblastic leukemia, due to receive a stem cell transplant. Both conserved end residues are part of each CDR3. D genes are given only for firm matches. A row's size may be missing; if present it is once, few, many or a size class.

CDR3aa: CANSLGLSGNTIYF
CDR3nt: TGTGCCAACAGCTTGGGCCTCTCTGGAAACACCATATATTTT
abundance: .
v_gene: TRBV7-9
j_gene: TRBJ1-3
d_gene: .

CDR3aa: CASSIGLSGANVLTF
CDR3nt: TGCGCCAGCAGCATAGGACTCTCTGGGGCCAACGTCCTGACTTTC
abundance: many
v_gene: TRBV5-1
j_gene: TRBJ2-6
d_gene: .

CDR3aa: CASSLRQQSYEQYF
CDR3nt: TGTGCCAGCAGTTTAAGACAGCAGTCCTACGAGCAGTACTTC
abundance: many
v_gene: TRBV12-3/TRBV12-4
j_gene: TRBJ2-7
d_gene: .

CDR3aa: CASRPGTSGPYEQYF
CDR3nt: TGTGCCAGCAGGCCGGGGACTAGCGGCCCCTACGAGCAGTACTTC
abundance: many
v_gene: TRBV27
j_gene: TRBJ2-7
d_gene: TRBD2

CDR3aa: CASSPRGQGAYEQYF
CDR3nt: TGTGCCAGCAGCCCCCGAGGACAGGGGGCCTACGAGCAGTACTTC
abundance: few
v_gene: TRBV7-6
j_gene: TRBJ2-7
d_gene: TRBD1

CDR3aa: CASSLARGEQFF
CDR3nt: TGTGCCAGCAGCTTAGCTCGCGGTGAGCAGTTCTTC
abundance: few
v_gene: TRBV7-9
j_gene: TRBJ2-1
d_gene: .

CDR3aa: CASSLEGGTGDTQYF
CDR3nt: TGCGCCAGCAGCTTGGAGGGCGGGACAGGGGATACGCAGTATTTT
abundance: .
v_gene: TRBV5-1
j_gene: TRBJ2-3
d_gene: TRBD1

CDR3aa: CASSPQPVNSGANVLTF
CDR3nt: TGCGCCAGCAGCCCCCAACCCGTGAACTCTGGGGCCAACGTCCTGACTTTC
abundance: .
v_gene: TRBV5-1
j_gene: TRBJ2-6
d_gene: .

CDR3aa: CASSLGSFEQFF
CDR3nt: TGTGCCAGCAGCTTAGGGTCATTTGAGCAGTTCTTC
abundance: few
v_gene: TRBV7-9
j_gene: TRBJ2-1
d_gene: .

CDR3aa: CASSQIDRGRGMTGELFF
CDR3nt: TGCGCCAGCAGCCAGATTGACAGGGGGCGCGGAATGACCGGGGAGCTGTTTTTT
abundance: few
v_gene: TRBV4-1
j_gene: TRBJ2-2
d_gene: TRBD1

CDR3aa: CASSYLRGGDGYTF
CDR3nt: TGCGCCAGCAGCTACCTCAGGGGTGGCGATGGCTACACCTTC
abundance: .
v_gene: TRBV5-1
j_gene: TRBJ1-2
d_gene: .

CDR3aa: CATSRVVRGTEAFF
CDR3nt: TGTGCCACCAGCAGAGTGGTTAGGGGGACTGAAGCTTTCTTT
abundance: .
v_gene: TRBV15
j_gene: TRBJ1-1
d_gene: .

CDR3aa: CASSWNTDTQYF
CDR3nt: TGCGCCAGCAGCTGGAACACAGATACGCAGTATTTT
abundance: .
v_gene: TRBV5-1
j_gene: TRBJ2-3
d_gene: .

CDR3aa: CASSLVGRKIMNTEAFF
CDR3nt: TGTGCCAGCAGTTTAGTGGGTCGGAAAATCATGAACACTGAAGCTTTCTTT
abundance: many
v_gene: TRBV12-3/TRBV12-4
j_gene: TRBJ1-1
d_gene: .

CDR3aa: CASRPDWMIYNEQFF
CDR3nt: TGTGCCAGCAGACCGGACTGGATGATCTACAATGAGCAGTTCTTC
abundance: few
v_gene: TRBV6-1
j_gene: TRBJ2-1
d_gene: .

CDR3aa: CSATGGLAGGRGTDTQYF
CDR3nt: TGCAGTGCCACGGGAGGTCTAGCGGGAGGAAGGGGCACAGATACGCAGTATTTT
abundance: .
v_gene: TRBV20-1
j_gene: TRBJ2-3
d_gene: TRBD2

CDR3aa: CASSVGGRGETQYF
CDR3nt: TGTGCCAGCAGCGTGGGCGGACGAGGGGAGACCCAGTACTTC
abundance: few
v_gene: TRBV2
j_gene: TRBJ2-5
d_gene: .

CDR3aa: CSAGPLLAGPGREQYF
CDR3nt: TGCAGTGCTGGACCATTACTAGCGGGCCCAGGACGCGAGCAGTACTTC
abundance: many
v_gene: TRBV20-1
j_gene: TRBJ2-7
d_gene: TRBD2

CDR3aa: CASSSRGQGGYEQYF
CDR3nt: TGTGCCAGCAGTTCACGGGGACAGGGGGGCTACGAGCAGTACTTC
abundance: many
v_gene: TRBV12-3/TRBV12-4
j_gene: TRBJ2-7
d_gene: TRBD1

CDR3aa: CASSLGLGGTDTQYF
CDR3nt: TGCGCCAGCAGCTTGGGCCTTGGGGGCACAGATACGCAGTATTTT
abundance: many
v_gene: TRBV5-1
j_gene: TRBJ2-3
d_gene: .

CDR3aa: CASSSGQGLAGVRSSYEQYF
CDR3nt: TGTGCCAGCAGCTCGGGACAGGGACTAGCGGGAGTTAGGAGCTCCTACGAGCAGTACTTC
abundance: .
v_gene: TRBV13
j_gene: TRBJ2-7
d_gene: TRBD2

CDR3aa: CSANQQGRRDNEQFF
CDR3nt: TGCAGTGCTAACCAGCAGGGGCGGCGTGACAATGAGCAGTTCTTC
abundance: few
v_gene: TRBV20-1
j_gene: TRBJ2-1
d_gene: .

CDR3aa: CSARSLSGTRSYEQYF
CDR3nt: TGCAGTGCTAGAAGTCTTAGCGGGACCCGATCCTACGAGCAGTACTTC
abundance: few
v_gene: TRBV20-1
j_gene: TRBJ2-7
d_gene: TRBD2

CDR3aa: CASTQGIRAKNIQYF
CDR3nt: TGCGCCAGCACCCAGGGAATTAGGGCCAAAAACATTCAGTACTTC
abundance: few
v_gene: TRBV5-1
j_gene: TRBJ2-4
d_gene: .